This T cell receptor (beta chain) was recorded in a study of cytomegalovirus exposure and HLA in healthy donors. Background on the study: The early release's HLA-typed donors yielded 78 million or so unique TCRs.

The CDR3 spans 15 residues. From germline, CDR1 is LNHNV and CDR2 YYDKDF (reference sequence). V lost 7 bases to trimming and J lost 0 bases, with 15 bases between them. 13 Jbeta primers and 60 Vbeta primers were used for the PCR. Measured with immunoSEQ multiplex PCR; TCRdb has only the in-frame clones, and not every one. The sample includes roughly 140,000 clones, around 73% of them seen just once. The sequenced sample was PBMCs. The TCR comes from a female donor in good health and CMV-seronegative. V gene TRBV15 combines with J gene TRBJ1-1, with a tentative D call TRBD1 (5 bases). CDR3 sequence reads: CATKTGGSMNTEAFF. CDR3 in DNA: TGTGCCACCAAGACGGGGGGGTCAATGAACACTGAAGCTTTCTTT.